Here is one T cell receptor (beta chain) with its context. The PCR used 60 Vbeta and 13 Jbeta primers. TCRdb's table, derived via immunoSEQ multiplex PCR, lists solely in-frame clones and lacks some. The data contain about 170,000 clones, about 80% of them singletons. These data come from a study of cytomegalovirus exposure and HLA in healthy donors. All the people who gave samples were healthy bone marrow donors. This CDR3 is built from 15 residues. The V end was cut by 4 bases, the J end by 4 bases, with 17 bases between. Germline CDR1 is SGHRS and CDR2 is YFSETQ. The specimen was PBMCs. This clonotype was obtained from a female donor in good health and CMV-seronegative. The chain employs TRBV5-1 and TRBJ1-2; TRBD1 might be the D (5 bases). The CDR3 DNA sequence: TGCGCCAGCAGCCCCACCCCCGGGGGTTCCTATGGCTACACCTTC. This codes for CASSPTPGGSYGYTF.